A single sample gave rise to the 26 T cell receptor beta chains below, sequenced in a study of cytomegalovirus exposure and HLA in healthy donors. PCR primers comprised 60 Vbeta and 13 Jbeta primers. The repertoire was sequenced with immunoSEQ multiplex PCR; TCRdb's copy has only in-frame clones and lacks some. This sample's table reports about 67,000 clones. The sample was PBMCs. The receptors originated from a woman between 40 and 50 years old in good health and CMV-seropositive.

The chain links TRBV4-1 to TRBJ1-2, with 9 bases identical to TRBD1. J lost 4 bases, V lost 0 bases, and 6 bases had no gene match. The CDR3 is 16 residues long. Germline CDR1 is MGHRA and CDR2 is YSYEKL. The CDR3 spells CASSQEPGTGIYGYTF. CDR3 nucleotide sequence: TGCGCCAGCAGCCAAGAGCCGGGGACAGGGATCTATGGCTACACCTTC.

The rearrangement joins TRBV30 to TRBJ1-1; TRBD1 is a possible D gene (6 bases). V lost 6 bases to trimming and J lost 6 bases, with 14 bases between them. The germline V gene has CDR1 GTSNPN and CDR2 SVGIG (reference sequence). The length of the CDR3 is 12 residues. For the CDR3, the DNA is TGTGCCTGCGGCAGGGGTTCCGCTGAAGCTTTCTTT. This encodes CACGRGSAEAFF.

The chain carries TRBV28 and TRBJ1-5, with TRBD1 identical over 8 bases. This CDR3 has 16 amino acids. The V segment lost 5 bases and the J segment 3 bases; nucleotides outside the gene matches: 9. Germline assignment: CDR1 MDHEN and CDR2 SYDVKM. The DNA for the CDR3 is TGTGCCAGCAGTCCGGTTGGGACAGGTTTCAATCAGCCCCAGCATTTT. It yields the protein CASSPVGTGFNQPQHF.

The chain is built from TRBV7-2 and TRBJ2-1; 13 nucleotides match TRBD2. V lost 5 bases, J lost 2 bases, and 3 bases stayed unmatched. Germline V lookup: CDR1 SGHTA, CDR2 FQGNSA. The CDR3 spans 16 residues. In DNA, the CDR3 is TGTGCCAGCAGCCTAACTAGCGGGGGGGCCTACAATGAGCAGTTCTTC. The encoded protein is CASSLTSGGAYNEQFF.

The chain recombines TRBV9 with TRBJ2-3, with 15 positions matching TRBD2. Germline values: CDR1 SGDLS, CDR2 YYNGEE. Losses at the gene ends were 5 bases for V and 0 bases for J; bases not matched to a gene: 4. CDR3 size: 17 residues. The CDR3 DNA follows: TGTGCCAGCAGTGGGACTAGCGGGGGGCTCAGCACAGATACGCAGTATTTT. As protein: CASSGTSGGLSTDTQYF.

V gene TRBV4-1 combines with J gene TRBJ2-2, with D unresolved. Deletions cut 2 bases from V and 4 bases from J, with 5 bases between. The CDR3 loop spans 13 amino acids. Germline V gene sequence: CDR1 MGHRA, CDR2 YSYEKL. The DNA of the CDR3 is TGCGCCAGCAGCCAACTACTCACCGGGGAGCTGTTTTTT. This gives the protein CASSQLLTGELFF.

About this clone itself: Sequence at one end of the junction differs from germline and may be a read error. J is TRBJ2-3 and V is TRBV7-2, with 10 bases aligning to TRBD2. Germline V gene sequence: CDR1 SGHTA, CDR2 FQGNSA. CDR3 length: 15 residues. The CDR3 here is CASSIAGGLMATQYF. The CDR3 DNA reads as TGTGCCAGCAGCATAGCGGGGGGTTTAATGGCTACGCAGTATTTT.

The CDR3 DNA reads as TGCACCAGCAGCCAAGATCGCACTATGAACACTGAAGCTTTCTTT. This codes for CTSSQDRTMNTEAFF. The chain is built from TRBV1 and TRBJ1-1. TRBV1 is recorded as a pseudogene. The CDR3 totals 15 residues.

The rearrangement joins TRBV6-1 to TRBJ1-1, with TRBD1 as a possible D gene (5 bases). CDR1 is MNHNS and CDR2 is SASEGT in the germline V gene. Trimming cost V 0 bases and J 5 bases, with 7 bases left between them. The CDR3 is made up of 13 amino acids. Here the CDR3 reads CASSEAGGTEAFF. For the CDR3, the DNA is TGTGCCAGCAGTGAAGCGGGGGGGACTGAAGCTTTCTTT.

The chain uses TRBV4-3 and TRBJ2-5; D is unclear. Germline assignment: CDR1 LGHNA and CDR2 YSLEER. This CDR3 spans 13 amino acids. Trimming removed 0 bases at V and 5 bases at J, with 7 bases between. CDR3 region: CASSQELIETQYF. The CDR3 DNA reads TGCGCCAGCAGCCAAGAACTGATCGAGACCCAGTACTTC.

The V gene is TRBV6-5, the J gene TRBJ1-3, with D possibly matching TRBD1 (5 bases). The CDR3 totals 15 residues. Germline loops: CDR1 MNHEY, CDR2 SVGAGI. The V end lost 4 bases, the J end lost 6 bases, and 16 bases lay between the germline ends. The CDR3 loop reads CASSSTPEGANTIYF. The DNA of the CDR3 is TGTGCCAGCAGTTCGACACCAGAAGGGGCAAACACCATATATTTT.

The CDR3 region is CASSMIKGQGINEQFF. The CDR3 DNA reads as TGTGCCAGTAGTATGATCAAGGGCCAGGGGATCAATGAGCAGTTCTTC. The chain uses TRBV19 and TRBJ2-1; D is possibly TRBD1 (6 bases). Germline values: CDR1 LNHDA, CDR2 SQIVND (reference sequence). Trimming left V 3 bases short and J 6 bases short, with 18 bases between. The CDR3 runs 16 residues.

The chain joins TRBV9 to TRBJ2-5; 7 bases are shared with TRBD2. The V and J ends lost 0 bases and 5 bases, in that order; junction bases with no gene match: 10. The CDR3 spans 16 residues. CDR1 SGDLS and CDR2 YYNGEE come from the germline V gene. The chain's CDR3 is CASSVARGRAWETQYF. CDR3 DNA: TGTGCCAGCAGCGTAGCTAGAGGGAGGGCCTGGGAGACCCAGTACTTC. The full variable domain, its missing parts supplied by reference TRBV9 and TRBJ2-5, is DSGVTQTPKHLITATGQRVTLRCSPRSGDLSVYWYQQSLDQGLQFLIQYYNGEERAKGNILERFSAQQFPDLHSELNLSSLELGDSALYFCASSVARGRAWETQYFGPGTRLLVL.

CDR3 bases: TGCGCCAGCAGCTCACCAGGGGATTTAACTTTC. This encodes CASSSPGDLTF. This chain links TRBV5-1 with TRBJ2-6; possible D gene TRBD1, 6 bases. This CDR3 region has 11 residues. Per the germline V gene, CDR1 is SGHRS and CDR2 is YFSETQ. The ends were cut back, 3 bases at V and 19 bases at J, with 14 bases in the middle.

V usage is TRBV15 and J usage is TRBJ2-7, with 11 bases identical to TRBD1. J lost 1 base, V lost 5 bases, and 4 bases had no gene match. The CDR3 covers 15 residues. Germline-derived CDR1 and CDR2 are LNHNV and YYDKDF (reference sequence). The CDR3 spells CATSGGTGGSYEQYF. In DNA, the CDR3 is TGTGCCACCAGCGGTGGGACAGGGGGTTCCTACGAGCAGTACTTC.

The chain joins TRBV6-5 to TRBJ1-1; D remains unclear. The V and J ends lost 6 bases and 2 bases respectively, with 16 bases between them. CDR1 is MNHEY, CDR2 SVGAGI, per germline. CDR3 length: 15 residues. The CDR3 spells CASRTSWQANTEAFF. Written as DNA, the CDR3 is TGTGCCAGCAGGACCTCCTGGCAGGCCAACACTGAAGCTTTCTTT.

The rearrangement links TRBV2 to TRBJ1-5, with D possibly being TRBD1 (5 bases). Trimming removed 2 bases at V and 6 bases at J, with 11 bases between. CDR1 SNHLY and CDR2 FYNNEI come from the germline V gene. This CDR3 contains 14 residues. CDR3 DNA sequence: TGTGCCAGCAGTGAATCGTGGCAGGGTCAGCCCCAGCATTTT. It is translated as CASSESWQGQPQHF.

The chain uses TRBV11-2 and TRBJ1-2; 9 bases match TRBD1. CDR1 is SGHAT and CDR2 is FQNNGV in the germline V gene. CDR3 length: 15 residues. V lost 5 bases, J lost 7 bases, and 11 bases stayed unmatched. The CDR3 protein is CASSKRDRAISGYTF. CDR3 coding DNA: TGTGCCAGCAGCAAACGGGACAGGGCAATCAGTGGCTACACCTTC.

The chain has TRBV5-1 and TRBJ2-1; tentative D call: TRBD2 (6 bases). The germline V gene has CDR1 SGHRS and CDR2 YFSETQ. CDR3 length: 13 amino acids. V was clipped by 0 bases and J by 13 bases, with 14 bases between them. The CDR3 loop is CASSLGGTRQQFF. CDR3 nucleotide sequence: TGCGCCAGCAGCTTGGGCGGGACCCGCCAACAGTTCTTC. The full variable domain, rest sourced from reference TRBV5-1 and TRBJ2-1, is KAGVTQTPRYLIKTRGQQVTLSCSPISGHRSVSWYQQTPGQGLQFLFEYFSETQRNKGNFPGRFSGRQFSNSRSEMNVSTLELGDSALYLCASSLGGTRQQFFGPGTRLTVL.

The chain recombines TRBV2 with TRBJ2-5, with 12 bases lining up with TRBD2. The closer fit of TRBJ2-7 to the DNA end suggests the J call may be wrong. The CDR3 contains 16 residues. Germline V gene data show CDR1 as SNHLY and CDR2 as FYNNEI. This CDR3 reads CASSTRLAGAGNEQYF. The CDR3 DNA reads TGTGCCAGCAGTACACGACTAGCGGGAGCGGGTAACGAGCAGTACTTC.

For the CDR3, the DNA is TGTGCCAGCAGGAGGGGGACAGGGGGCATCTACGAGCAGTACTTC. It translates to CASRRGTGGIYEQYF. The chain has TRBV7-9 and TRBJ2-7, with TRBD1 identical over 12 bases. The CDR3 extends over 15 amino acids. Germline V gene data show CDR1 as SEHNR and CDR2 as FQNEAQ (reference sequence). The V gene end was trimmed by 6 bases and the J gene end by 3 bases; junction bases not matched to a gene: 6.

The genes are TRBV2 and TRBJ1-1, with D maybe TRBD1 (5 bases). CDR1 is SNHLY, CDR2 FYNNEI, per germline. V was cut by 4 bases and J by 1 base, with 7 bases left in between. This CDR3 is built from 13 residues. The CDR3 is CASSADRNTEAFF. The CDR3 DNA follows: TGTGCCAGCAGTGCCGACAGGAACACTGAAGCTTTCTTT.

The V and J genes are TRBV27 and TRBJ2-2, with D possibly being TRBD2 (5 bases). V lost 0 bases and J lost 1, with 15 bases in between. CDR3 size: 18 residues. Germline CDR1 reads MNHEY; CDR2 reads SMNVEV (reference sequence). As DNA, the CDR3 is TGTGCCAGCAGTTTATCTCCGATTCGGACTGTGAACACCGGGGAGCTGTTTTTT. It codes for CASSLSPIRTVNTGELFF.

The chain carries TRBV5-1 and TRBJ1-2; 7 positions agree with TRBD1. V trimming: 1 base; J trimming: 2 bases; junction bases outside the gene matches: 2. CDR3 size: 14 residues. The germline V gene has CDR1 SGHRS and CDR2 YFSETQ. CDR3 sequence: CASSLTQGNYGYTF. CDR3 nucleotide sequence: TGCGCCAGCAGCTTGACACAGGGGAACTATGGCTACACCTTC.

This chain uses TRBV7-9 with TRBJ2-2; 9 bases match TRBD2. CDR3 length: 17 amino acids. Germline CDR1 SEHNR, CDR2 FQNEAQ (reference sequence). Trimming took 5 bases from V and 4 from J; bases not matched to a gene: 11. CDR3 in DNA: TGTGCCAGCAGCCTCTGGGTAGCGGGAGATGTCACCGGGGAGCTGTTTTTT. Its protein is CASSLWVAGDVTGELFF.

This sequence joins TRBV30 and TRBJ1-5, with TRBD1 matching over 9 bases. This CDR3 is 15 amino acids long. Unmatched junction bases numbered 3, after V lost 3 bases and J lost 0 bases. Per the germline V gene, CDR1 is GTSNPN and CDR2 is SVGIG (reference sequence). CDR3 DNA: TGTGCCTGGAGGGACAGGGGATATAGCAATCAGCCCCAGCATTTT. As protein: CAWRDRGYSNQPQHF. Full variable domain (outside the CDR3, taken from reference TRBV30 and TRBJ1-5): SQTIHQWPATLVQPVGSPLSLECTVEGTSNPNLYWYRQAAGRGLQLLFYSVGIGQISSEVPQNLSASRPQDRQFILSSKKLLLSDSGFYLCAWRDRGYSNQPQHFGDGTRLSIL.